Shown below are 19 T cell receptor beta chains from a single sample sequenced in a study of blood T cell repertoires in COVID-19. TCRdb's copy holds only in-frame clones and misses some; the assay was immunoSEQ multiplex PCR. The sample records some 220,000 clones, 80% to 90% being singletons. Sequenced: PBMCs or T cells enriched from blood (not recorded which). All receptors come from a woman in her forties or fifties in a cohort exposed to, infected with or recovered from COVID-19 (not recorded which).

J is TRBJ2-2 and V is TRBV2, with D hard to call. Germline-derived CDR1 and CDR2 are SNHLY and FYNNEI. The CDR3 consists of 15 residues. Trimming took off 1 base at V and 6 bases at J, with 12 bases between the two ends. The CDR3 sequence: CASSEGITTPGELFF. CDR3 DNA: TGTGCCAGCAGTGAAGGGATTACTACCCCCGGGGAGCTGTTTTTT.

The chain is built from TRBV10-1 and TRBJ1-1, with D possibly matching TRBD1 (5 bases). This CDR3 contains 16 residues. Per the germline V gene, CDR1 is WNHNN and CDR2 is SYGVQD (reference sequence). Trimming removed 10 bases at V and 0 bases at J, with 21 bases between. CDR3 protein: CAIATTNKTVNTEAFF. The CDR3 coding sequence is TGCGCCATCGCCACGACAAATAAGACAGTGAACACTGAAGCTTTCTTT.

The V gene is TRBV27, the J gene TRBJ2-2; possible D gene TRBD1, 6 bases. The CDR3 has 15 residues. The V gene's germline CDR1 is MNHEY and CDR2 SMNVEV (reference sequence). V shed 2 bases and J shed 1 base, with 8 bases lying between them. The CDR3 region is CASSLRRGNTGELFF. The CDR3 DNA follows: TGTGCCAGCAGTTTACGCAGGGGGAACACCGGGGAGCTGTTTTTT.

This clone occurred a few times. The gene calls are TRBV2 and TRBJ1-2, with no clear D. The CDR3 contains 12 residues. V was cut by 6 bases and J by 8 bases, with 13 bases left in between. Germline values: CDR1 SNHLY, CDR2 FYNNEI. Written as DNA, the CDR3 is TGTGCCAGCAGCGCCGGGCCGGGAGGCTACACCTTC. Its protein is CASSAGPGGYTF.

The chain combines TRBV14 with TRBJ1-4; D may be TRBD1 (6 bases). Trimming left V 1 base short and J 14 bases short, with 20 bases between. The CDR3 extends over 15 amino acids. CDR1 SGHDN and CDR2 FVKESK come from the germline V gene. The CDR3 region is CASSQGVSWDKGLFF. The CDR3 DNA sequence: TGTGCCAGCAGCCAAGGGGTTTCGTGGGACAAGGGCCTGTTTTTT.

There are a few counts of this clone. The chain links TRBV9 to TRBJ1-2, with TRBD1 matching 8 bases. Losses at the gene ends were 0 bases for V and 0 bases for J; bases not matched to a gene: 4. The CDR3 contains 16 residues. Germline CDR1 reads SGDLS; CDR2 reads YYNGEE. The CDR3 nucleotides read TGTGCCAGCAGCGTAGACGGGGGACAGGCTAACTATGGCTACACCTTC. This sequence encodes CASSVDGGQANYGYTF.

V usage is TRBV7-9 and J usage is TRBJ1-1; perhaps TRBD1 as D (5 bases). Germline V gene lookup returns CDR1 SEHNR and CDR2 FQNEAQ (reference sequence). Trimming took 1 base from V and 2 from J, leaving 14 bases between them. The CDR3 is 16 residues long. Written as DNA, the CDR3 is TGTGCCAGCAGCTTAGGACAGATTAAAATTAACACTGAAGCTTTCTTT. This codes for CASSLGQIKINTEAFF.

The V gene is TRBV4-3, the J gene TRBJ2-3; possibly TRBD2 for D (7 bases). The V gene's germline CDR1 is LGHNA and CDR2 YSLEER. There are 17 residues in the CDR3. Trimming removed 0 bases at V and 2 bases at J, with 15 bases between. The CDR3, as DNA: TGCGCCAGCAGCCAAGAAGGGGGGGTTCCCTTCACAGATACGCAGTATTTT. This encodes CASSQEGGVPFTDTQYF.

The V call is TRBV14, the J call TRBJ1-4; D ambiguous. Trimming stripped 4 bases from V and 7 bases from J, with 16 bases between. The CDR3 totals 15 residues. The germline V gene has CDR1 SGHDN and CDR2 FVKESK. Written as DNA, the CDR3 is TGTGCCAGCAGCCTCCCCGCGGGAGCGGGTGAAAAACTGTTTTTT. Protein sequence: CASSLPAGAGEKLFF.

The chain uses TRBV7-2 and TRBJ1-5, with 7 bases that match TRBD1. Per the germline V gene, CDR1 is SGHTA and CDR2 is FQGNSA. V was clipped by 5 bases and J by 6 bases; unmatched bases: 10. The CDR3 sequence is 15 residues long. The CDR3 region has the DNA TGTGCCAGCAGCATCCAGACAGGGTCGGGTCAGCCCCAGCATTTT. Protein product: CASSIQTGSGQPQHF.

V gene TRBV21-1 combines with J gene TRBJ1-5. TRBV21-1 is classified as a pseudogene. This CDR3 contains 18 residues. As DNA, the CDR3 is TGTGCCAGCAGCAAAGGACCGGGAGGGTCAAACCCCTATCAGCCCCAGCATTTT. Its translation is CASSKGPGGSNPYQPQHF.

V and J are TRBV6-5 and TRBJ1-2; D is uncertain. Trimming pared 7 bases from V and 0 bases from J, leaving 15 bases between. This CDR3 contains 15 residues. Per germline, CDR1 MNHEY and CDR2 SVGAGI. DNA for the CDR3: TGTGCCAGCAACCCCGGAGGGTTCACTAACTATGGCTACACCTTC. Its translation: CASNPGGFTNYGYTF.

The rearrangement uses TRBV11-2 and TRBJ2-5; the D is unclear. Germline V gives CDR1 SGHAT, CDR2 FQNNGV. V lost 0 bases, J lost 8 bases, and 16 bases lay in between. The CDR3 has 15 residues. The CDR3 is CASSLDSTASLTQYF. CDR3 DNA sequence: TGTGCCAGCAGCTTAGATAGCACCGCTTCCCTAACCCAGTACTTC.

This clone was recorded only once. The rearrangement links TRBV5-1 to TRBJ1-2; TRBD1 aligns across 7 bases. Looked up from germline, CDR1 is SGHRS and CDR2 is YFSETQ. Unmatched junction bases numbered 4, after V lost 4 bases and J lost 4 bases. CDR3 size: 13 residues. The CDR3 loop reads CASSLGTAYGYTF. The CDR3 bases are TGCGCCAGCAGCCTAGGGACAGCCTATGGCTACACCTTC.

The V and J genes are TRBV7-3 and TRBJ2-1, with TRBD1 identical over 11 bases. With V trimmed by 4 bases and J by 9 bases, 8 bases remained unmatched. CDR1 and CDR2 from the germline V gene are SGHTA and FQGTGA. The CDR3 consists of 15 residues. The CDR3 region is CASSSPDRGQSEQFF. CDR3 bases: TGTGCCAGCAGCTCGCCGGACAGGGGGCAGAGTGAGCAGTTCTTC.

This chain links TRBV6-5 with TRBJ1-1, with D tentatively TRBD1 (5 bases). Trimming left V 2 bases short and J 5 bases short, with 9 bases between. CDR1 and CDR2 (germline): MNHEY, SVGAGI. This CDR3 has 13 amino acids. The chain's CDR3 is CASSYAQGTEAFF. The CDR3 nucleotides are TGTGCCAGCAGTTACGCCCAGGGTACTGAAGCTTTCTTT.

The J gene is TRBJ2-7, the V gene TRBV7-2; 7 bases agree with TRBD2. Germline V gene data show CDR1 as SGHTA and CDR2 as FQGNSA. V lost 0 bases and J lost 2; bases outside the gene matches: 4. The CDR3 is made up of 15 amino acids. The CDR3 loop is CASSLAISGAYEQYF. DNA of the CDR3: TGTGCCAGCAGCTTAGCGATAAGCGGGGCCTACGAGCAGTACTTC.

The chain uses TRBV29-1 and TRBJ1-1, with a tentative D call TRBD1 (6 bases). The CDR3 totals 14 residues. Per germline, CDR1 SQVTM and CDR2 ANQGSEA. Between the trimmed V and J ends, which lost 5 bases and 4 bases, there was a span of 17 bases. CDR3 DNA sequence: TGCAGCGTTAAAGGGGGGGGGCGAGGCACTGAAGCTTTCTTT. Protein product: CSVKGGGRGTEAFF.

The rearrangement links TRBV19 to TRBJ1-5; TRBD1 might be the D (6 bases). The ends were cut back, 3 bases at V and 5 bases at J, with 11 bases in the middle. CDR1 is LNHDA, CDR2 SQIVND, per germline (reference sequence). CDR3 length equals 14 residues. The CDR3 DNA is TGTGCCAGTAGTATTGAGAGGGGGTATCAGCCCCAGCATTTT. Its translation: CASSIERGYQPQHF. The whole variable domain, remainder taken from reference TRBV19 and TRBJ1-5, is DGGITQSPKYLFRKEGQNVTLSCEQNLNHDAMYWYRQDPGQGLRLIYYSQIVNDFQKGDIAEGYSVSREKKESFPLTVTSAQKNPTAFYLCASSIERGYQPQHFGDGTRLSIL.